The entry that follows covers one T cell receptor beta chain sequence. This specimen comes from a study of siplizumab effects on memory and regulatory T cells. Some clones are missing from TCRdb's copy, which holds only in-frame ones; the method was immunoSEQ multiplex PCR. The top ten hold 0.73% of the sample, which has some 97,000 clones, approximately 90% seen once. V was clipped by 1 base and J by 4 bases; unmatched bases: 8. The CDR3 length is 17 residues. The V gene's germline CDR1 is SEHNR and CDR2 FQNEAQ (reference sequence). The sample comprised Tregs sorted from blood. This TCR was recovered from a human donor in good health. The rearrangement joins TRBV7-9 to TRBJ2-3; 10 positions agree with TRBD2. The DNA for the CDR3 is TGTGCCAGCAGCTTAGAAAAAGCGGGAGGGGACTCAGATACGCAGTATTTT. Translation gives CASSLEKAGGDSDTQYF. The variable domain in full, completed from reference TRBV7-9 and TRBJ2-3, reads DTGVSQNPRHKITKRGQNVTFRCDPISEHNRLYWYRQTLGQGPEFLTYFQNEAQLEKSRLLSDRFSAERPKGSFSTLEIQRTEQGDSAMYLCASSLEKAGGDSDTQYFGPGTRLTVL.